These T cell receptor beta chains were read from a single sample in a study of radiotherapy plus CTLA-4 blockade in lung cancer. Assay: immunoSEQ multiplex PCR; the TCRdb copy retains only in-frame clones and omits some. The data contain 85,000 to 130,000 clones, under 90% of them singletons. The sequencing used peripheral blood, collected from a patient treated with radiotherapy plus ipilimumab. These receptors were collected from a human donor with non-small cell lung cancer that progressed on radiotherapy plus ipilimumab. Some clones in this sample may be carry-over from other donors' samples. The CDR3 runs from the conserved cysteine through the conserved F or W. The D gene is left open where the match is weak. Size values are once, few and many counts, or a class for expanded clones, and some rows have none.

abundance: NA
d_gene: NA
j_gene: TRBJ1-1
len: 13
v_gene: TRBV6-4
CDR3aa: CASVEGTNTEAFF
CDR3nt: TGTGCCAGCGTGGAGGGGACGAACACTGAAGCTTTCTTT

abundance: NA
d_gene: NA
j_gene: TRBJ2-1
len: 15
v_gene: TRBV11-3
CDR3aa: CASSPGRTSYNEQFF
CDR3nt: TGTGCCAGCAGCCCGGGACGCACCTCCTACAATGAGCAGTTCTTC

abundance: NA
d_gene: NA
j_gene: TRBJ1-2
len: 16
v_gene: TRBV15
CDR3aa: CATSRVPTGSNYGYTF
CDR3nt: TGTGCCACCAGCAGGGTCCCGACAGGCTCTAACTATGGCTACACCTTC

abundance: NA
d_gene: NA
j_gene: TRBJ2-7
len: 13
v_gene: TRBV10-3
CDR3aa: CAISLTENYEQYF
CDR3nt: TGTGCCATCAGTTTGACGGAGAACTACGAGCAGTACTTC

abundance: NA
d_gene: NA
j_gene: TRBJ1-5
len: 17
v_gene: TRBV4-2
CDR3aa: CASSQVGDTYSNQPQHF
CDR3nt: TGTGCCAGCAGCCAAGTAGGGGACACCTATAGCAATCAGCCCCAGCATTTT

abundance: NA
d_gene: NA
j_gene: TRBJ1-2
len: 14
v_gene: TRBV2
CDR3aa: CASMKGRVNYGYTF
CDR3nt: TGTGCCAGCATGAAGGGCCGAGTTAACTATGGCTACACCTTC

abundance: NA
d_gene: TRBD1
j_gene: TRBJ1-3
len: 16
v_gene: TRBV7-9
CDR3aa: CASSFGTGGSGNTIYF
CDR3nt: TGTGCCAGCAGCTTCGGGACAGGGGGCTCTGGAAACACCATATATTTT

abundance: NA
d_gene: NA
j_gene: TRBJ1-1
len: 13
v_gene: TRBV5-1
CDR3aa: CASSFGLNTEAFF
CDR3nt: TGCGCCAGCAGCTTCGGTCTGAACACTGAAGCTTTCTTT

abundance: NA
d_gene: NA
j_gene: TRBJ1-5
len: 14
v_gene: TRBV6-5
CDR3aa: CASEAAGHNQPQHF
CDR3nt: TGTGCCAGCGAGGCGGCAGGTCACAATCAGCCCCAGCATTTT

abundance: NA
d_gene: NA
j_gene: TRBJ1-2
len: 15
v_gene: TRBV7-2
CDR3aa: CASSLSFRAENGYTF
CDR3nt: TGTGCCAGCAGCTTATCCTTCCGGGCGGAGAATGGCTACACCTTC

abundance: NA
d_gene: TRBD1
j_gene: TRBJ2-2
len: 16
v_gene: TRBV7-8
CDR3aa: CASSIRQGANPGELFF
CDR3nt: TGTGCCAGCAGCATAAGACAGGGGGCGAACCCCGGGGAGCTGTTTTTT

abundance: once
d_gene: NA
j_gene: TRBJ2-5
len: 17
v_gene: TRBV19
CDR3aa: CASSTRSGPVSQETQYF
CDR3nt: TGTGCCAGTAGTACCCGCTCGGGACCAGTCAGCCAAGAGACCCAGTACTTC

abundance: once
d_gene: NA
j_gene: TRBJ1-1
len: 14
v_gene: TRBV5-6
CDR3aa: CASREMTGNTEAFF
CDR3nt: TGTGCCAGCAGGGAAATGACAGGGAACACTGAAGCTTTCTTT

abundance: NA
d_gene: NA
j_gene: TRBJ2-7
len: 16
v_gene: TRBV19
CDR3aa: CASSKGQVGGYYEQYF
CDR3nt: TGTGCCAGTAGTAAAGGACAGGTGGGGGGCTACTACGAGCAGTACTTC

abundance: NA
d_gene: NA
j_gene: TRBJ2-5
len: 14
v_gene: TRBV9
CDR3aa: CASSVDPTIETQYF
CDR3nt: TGTGCCAGCAGCGTAGACCCGACAATCGAGACCCAGTACTTC

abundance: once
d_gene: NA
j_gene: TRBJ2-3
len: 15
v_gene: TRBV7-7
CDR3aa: CASSRSASITDTQYF
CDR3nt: TGTGCTAGCAGCCGTTCGGCGTCGATCACAGATACGCAGTATTTT

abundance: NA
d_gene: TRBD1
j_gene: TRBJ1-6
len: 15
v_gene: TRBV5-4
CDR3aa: CASSLGQGRRSPLHF
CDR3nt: TGTGCCAGCAGCTTAGGACAGGGGAGGCGTTCACCCCTCCACTTT

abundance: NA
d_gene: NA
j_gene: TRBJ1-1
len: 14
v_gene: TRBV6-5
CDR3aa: CASIADRFSTEAFF
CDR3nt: TGTGCCAGCATCGCTGACAGGTTCAGTACTGAAGCTTTCTTT

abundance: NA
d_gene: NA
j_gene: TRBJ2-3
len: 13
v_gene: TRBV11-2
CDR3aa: CASSLDLTDTQYF
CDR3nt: TGTGCCAGCAGCTTAGACCTCACAGATACGCAGTATTTT

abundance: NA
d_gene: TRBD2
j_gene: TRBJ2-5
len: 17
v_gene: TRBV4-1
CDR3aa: CASSQDGISGGQETQYF
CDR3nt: TGCGCCAGCAGCCAAGATGGGATTAGCGGGGGTCAAGAGACCCAGTACTTC